This TCR beta chain was documented in a study of T cells in Graves' hyperthyroidism and ophthalmopathy. Study-wide context: Peripheral blood specimens were obtained at initial diagnosis, prior to any treatment.

This clonotype showed up many times. Antigen specificity is unknown. Study conclusions and caveats: Most thyroid-expanded clonotypes above 0.001 were also found in blood. Through a model of 13 V-J features, ophthalmopathy was separated from stable hyperthyroidism.

Trimming removed 3 bases from V and 7 bases from J, with 15 bases in between. CDR3 size: 15 residues. CDR1 and CDR2 (germline): MNHEY, SMNVEV (reference sequence). Extraction of PBMCs used roughly 9.4 ml of fresh peripheral blood. Regions amplified from RNA transcripts were the TCR beta CDR3 regions. First-round RT-PCR targeting the TCR CDR3 was performed with the HTBI primer set. Each CDR3 protein gets one entry after TCRdb re-called the multiplex PCR reads with MiXCR. The sample holds around 420,000 distinct CDR3 sequences; 15% to 18% are singletons and the top ten take approximately 7.5%. The rearrangement links TRBV27 to TRBJ2-2; D may be TRBD1 (6 bases). Input material: blood. The receptor's source is a young woman with Graves' hyperthyroidism. The CDR3 coding sequence is TGTGCCAGCAGTTTCCAGGGGCGCTTCGGCGGGGAGCTGTTTTTT. It is translated as CASSFQGRFGGELFF.